These 32 T cell receptor beta chains came from one sample sequenced in a study of blood T cell repertoires in COVID-19. Profiling relied on immunoSEQ multiplex PCR, and the TCRdb table lists in-frame clones only, not all of them. The profile shows about 200,000 clones, 85% of them singletons. The sequenced sample was PBMCs or T cells enriched from blood (not recorded which). Source of these receptors: a middle-aged man who had recovered from COVID-19.

V gene TRBV20-1 combines with J gene TRBJ2-1, with a weak D call TRBD2 (6 bases). CDR3 length: 14 amino acids. V was pared by 3 bases and J by 5 bases, with 14 bases between. CDR1 and CDR2 (germline): DFQATT, SNEGSKA (reference sequence). The CDR3 sequence is CSASIAGTDNEQFF. In DNA, the CDR3 is TGCAGTGCTAGTATCGCGGGAACTGACAATGAGCAGTTCTTC.

J is TRBJ2-7 and V is TRBV28, with D tentatively TRBD2 (5 bases). CDR1 and CDR2 (germline): MDHEN, SYDVKM. The V end lost 8 bases, the J end lost 2 bases, and 10 bases lay between the germline ends. CDR3 size: 12 residues. CDR3 in DNA: TGTGCCAGCGGAGGCAGAGCCTACGAGCAGTACTTC. Protein product: CASGGRAYEQYF.

The gene calls are TRBV28 and TRBJ2-1, with D perhaps matching TRBD2 (6 bases). In germline, CDR1 is MDHEN, CDR2 SYDVKM. The V end lost 4 bases, the J end lost 10 bases, and 11 bases lay between the germline ends. The CDR3 is made up of 12 amino acids. CDR3 amino acids: CASSSGLMEQFF. The CDR3 DNA reads as TGTGCCAGCAGTTCGGGACTTATGGAGCAGTTCTTC.

The V and J genes are TRBV10-3 and TRBJ2-1, with TRBD1 identical over 10 bases. Trimming at V came to 6 bases and at J to 2 bases, leaving 4 bases not matched to a gene. Germline V lookup: CDR1 ENHRY, CDR2 SYGVKD. The CDR3 has 15 residues. CDR3 DNA: TGTGCCATCAGGACGGGACAGGGGACCTACAATGAGCAGTTCTTC. Amino acid sequence: CAIRTGQGTYNEQFF.

The V gene is TRBV2, the J gene TRBJ2-6, with D uncertain. The germline CDR1 and CDR2 sequences are SNHLY and FYNNEI. The CDR3 consists of 14 residues. With 5 bases removed from V and 1 base from J, the gap between germline ends came to 6 bases. The CDR3 loop is CASSTSSGANVLTF. In nucleotides, the CDR3 is TGTGCCAGCAGTACCAGTTCTGGGGCCAACGTCCTGACTTTC.

This clone came up a few times. The chain joins TRBV18 to TRBJ1-1, with 10 bases that match TRBD1. The V segment lost 4 bases and the J segment 4 bases; nucleotides outside the gene matches: 3. Germline lookup yields CDR1 KGHSH and CDR2 LQKENI. The CDR3 length is 14 residues. CDR3: CASSRDRGLTEAFF. As DNA, the CDR3 is TGTGCCAGCTCACGGGACAGGGGACTCACTGAAGCTTTCTTT.

This clone was picked up one time. The chain joins TRBV12-3 or TRBV12-4 to TRBJ2-1, with TRBD2 as a possible D gene (6 bases). CDR3 length: 12 amino acids. Trimming cost V 3 bases and J 7 bases, with 7 bases left between them. The CDR3, as DNA: TGTGCCAGCAGTTTGGGGGGAAATGAGCAGTTCTTC. It specifies CASSLGGNEQFF.

This chain uses TRBV30 with TRBJ2-7; 9 nucleotides align to TRBD1. The germline gives CDR1 GTSNPN, CDR2 SVGIG (reference sequence). V lost 3 bases and J lost 2; bases outside the gene matches: 8. This CDR3 is 15 amino acids long. This CDR3 is CAWRYGTGLPYEQYF. CDR3 nucleotide sequence: TGTGCCTGGAGATACGGGACAGGGCTACCCTACGAGCAGTACTTC.

This clone was seen once. The chain employs TRBV12-3 or TRBV12-4 and TRBJ2-7, with a possible D match to TRBD2 (6 bases). V was pared by 3 bases and J by 1 base, with 7 bases between. CDR3 length: 13 amino acids. The CDR3 bases are TGTGCCAGCAGTTTGGCGGGATCCTACGAGCAGTACTTC. Translation: CASSLAGSYEQYF.

The chain carries TRBV12-1 and TRBJ2-3; TRBD1, the D gene given by the table, was not confirmed from the DNA. TRBV12-1 is listed as a pseudogene. This CDR3 has 12 amino acids. DNA for the CDR3: TGTGCCAGCAGCTACAGGGTAGATACGCAGTATTTT. Translating it yields CASSYRVDTQYF.

The genes are TRBV24-1 and TRBJ2-7; a weak D match, TRBD1 (5 bases). The V and J ends lost 2 bases and 2 bases respectively, with 12 bases between them. CDR3 length: 15 amino acids. CDR1 and CDR2 from the germline V gene are KGHDR and SFDVKD. CDR3 in DNA: TGTGCCACCAGTGATTCCTTCCGACAGCCCTACGAGCAGTACTTC. The encoded protein is CATSDSFRQPYEQYF.

This chain uses TRBV10-3 with TRBJ2-3; TRBD2 might be the D (6 bases). This CDR3 has 13 residues. V lost 7 bases and J 0 bases, leaving 8 bases between the germline ends. The germline V gene has CDR1 ENHRY and CDR2 SYGVKD. This chain's CDR3 is CAITGTSTDTQYF. Here the CDR3 DNA reads TGTGCCATCACTGGGACTAGCACAGATACGCAGTATTTT.

This rearrangement joins TRBV3-1 (or the pseudogene TRBV3-2) to TRBJ1-1, with a weak D call TRBD1 (5 bases). The germline gives CDR1 LGHDT, CDR2 YNNKEL (reference sequence). Trimming took off 3 bases at V and 4 bases at J, with 12 bases between the two ends. The CDR3 spans 14 residues. This CDR3 is CASSQVGLGTEAFF. CDR3 nucleotide sequence: TGTGCCAGCAGCCAGGTGGGGCTGGGCACTGAAGCTTTCTTT.

J is TRBJ1-5 and V is TRBV19; tentative D call: TRBD1 (5 bases). The CDR3 is made up of 13 amino acids. Germline V gives CDR1 LNHDA, CDR2 SQIVND (reference sequence). V lost 2 bases and J 4 bases, leaving 6 bases between the germline ends. This chain's CDR3 is CASSIPGNQPQHF. For the CDR3, the DNA is TGTGCCAGTAGTATACCAGGGAATCAGCCCCAGCATTTT.

This clone was detected only a few times. The chain uses TRBV4-3 and TRBJ1-2; the D is unclear. This CDR3 region has 13 residues. CDR1 LGHNA and CDR2 YSLEER come from the germline V gene. V gave up 3 bases and J gave up 4 bases, with 9 bases separating them. This CDR3 reads CASSQGRSYGYTF. DNA of the CDR3: TGCGCCAGCAGCCAGGGCCGGTCCTATGGCTACACCTTC.

This clone showed up just a few times. The V and J genes are TRBV5-1 and TRBJ1-1, with 10 bases matching TRBD1. This CDR3 region has 15 residues. Unmatched junction bases numbered 5, after V lost 2 bases and J lost 4 bases. Germline V lookup: CDR1 SGHRS, CDR2 YFSETQ. DNA for the CDR3: TGCGCCAGCAGCTTAGAGGGACAGGGGAGCACTGAAGCTTTCTTT. Protein: CASSLEGQGSTEAFF. Complete variable domain (other parts from reference TRBV5-1 and TRBJ1-1): KAGVTQTPRYLIKTRGQQVTLSCSPISGHRSVSWYQQTPGQGLQFLFEYFSETQRNKGNFPGRFSGRQFSNSRSEMNVSTLELGDSALYLCASSLEGQGSTEAFFGQGTRLTVV.

V gene TRBV4-2 combines with J gene TRBJ1-4, with D unclear. The length of the CDR3 is 15 residues. V lost 4 bases, J lost 8 bases, and 17 bases lay in between. Germline V lookup: CDR1 LGHNA, CDR2 YNFKEQ. The CDR3 spells CASSLYTAGSEKLFF. The CDR3 coding sequence is TGTGCCAGCAGCCTATATACCGCTGGGAGCGAAAAACTGTTTTTT.

V is TRBV4-1 and J is TRBJ2-3; D remains ambiguous. CDR1 is MGHRA, CDR2 YSYEKL, per germline. This CDR3 is built from 15 residues. V was shortened by 4 bases and J by 5 bases, with 16 bases between the two germline ends. CDR3 region: CASSLRHQPIDTQYF. CDR3 nucleotide sequence: TGCGCCAGCAGCCTTCGACACCAACCTATAGATACGCAGTATTTT.

The rearrangement uses TRBV5-4 and TRBJ2-7; possibly TRBD2 for D (6 bases). CDR3 length: 14 amino acids. Germline-derived CDR1 and CDR2 are SGHNT and YYREEE (reference sequence). The V gene lost 4 bases and the J gene lost 7 bases, with 18 bases spanning the gap. The CDR3 loop is CASSPTRGGTEQYF. CDR3 nucleotides: TGTGCCAGCAGCCCGACTCGGGGCGGGACGGAGCAGTACTTC.

This chain connects TRBV18 to TRBJ2-1; D might be TRBD2 (5 bases). The CDR3 totals 16 residues. CDR1 and CDR2 from the germline V gene are KGHSH and LQKENI. V gave up 3 bases and J gave up 0 bases, with 12 bases separating them. The CDR3 DNA sequence: TGTGCCAGCTCACCGACTATAGCTTTCTCCTACAATGAGCAGTTCTTC. Encoded protein: CASSPTIAFSYNEQFF.

Written as DNA, the CDR3 is TGTGCCACCAGACTGGCGGGAGGCGCCTACAATGAGCAGTTCTTC. Translating gives CATRLAGGAYNEQFF. The chain links TRBV15 to TRBJ2-1; 8 nucleotides line up with TRBD2. The CDR3 runs to 15 residues. Germline loops: CDR1 LNHNV, CDR2 YYDKDF (reference sequence). V lost 6 bases to trimming and J lost 2 bases; unmatched junction nucleotides: 6.

V and J are TRBV20-1 and TRBJ1-5; D remains unclear. This CDR3 comprises 14 residues. Between the trimmed V and J ends, which lost 3 bases and 0 bases, there was a span of 9 bases. Per the germline V gene, CDR1 is DFQATT and CDR2 is SNEGSKA (reference sequence). The CDR3 reads CSASPTYSNQPQHF. The CDR3 region has the DNA TGCAGTGCTAGTCCTACTTATAGCAATCAGCCCCAGCATTTT.

The gene calls are TRBV11-3 and TRBJ2-2, with 9 positions matching TRBD2. The CDR3 is 17 amino acids. V was pared by 5 bases and J by 4 bases, with 11 bases of the junction left unmatched. From germline, CDR1 is SGHNT and CDR2 YENEEA. The CDR3 loop reads CASSHPTSGPTTGELFF. The DNA of the CDR3 is TGTGCCAGCAGCCACCCGACTAGCGGACCTACCACCGGGGAGCTGTTTTTT.

V is TRBV12-3 or TRBV12-4 and J is TRBJ2-7, with D hard to call. The CDR3 runs to 11 residues. Trimming took off 4 bases at V and 2 bases at J, with 3 bases between the two ends. CDR3 DNA sequence: TGTGCCAGCAGTTCAACCTACGAGCAGTACTTC. It yields the protein CASSSTYEQYF.

This clone has just one count. This chain joins TRBV13 and TRBJ1-1; D is uncertain. The V end lost 5 bases, the J end lost 4 bases, and 20 bases lay between the germline ends. The germline V gene has CDR1 PRHDT and CDR2 FYEKMQ (reference sequence). The CDR3 is 16 residues long. CDR3 amino acids: CASSPEWALGGTEAFF. Here the CDR3 DNA reads TGTGCCAGCAGCCCCGAATGGGCGTTAGGAGGCACTGAAGCTTTCTTT. Together with reference TRBV13 and TRBJ1-1, the CDR3 gives the full variable domain: AAGVIQSPRHLIKEKRETATLKCYPIPRHDTVYWYQQGPGQDPQFLISFYEKMQSDKGSIPDRFSAQQFSDYHSELNMSSLELGDSALYFCASSPEWALGGTEAFFGQGTRLTVV.

This clone was detected once. This chain uses TRBV7-9 with TRBJ1-5; D call uncertain. The V gene's germline CDR1 is SEHNR and CDR2 FQNEAQ (reference sequence). The CDR3 totals 14 residues. The V end lost 1 base, the J end lost 1 base, and 5 bases lay between the germline ends. The CDR3 DNA sequence: TGTGCCAGCAGCTTAGATTCGAGCAATCAGCCCCAGCATTTT. It specifies CASSLDSSNQPQHF.

This chain uses TRBV30 with TRBJ2-3; unclear D gene. The CDR3 has 12 amino acids. From germline, CDR1 is GTSNPN and CDR2 SVGIG (reference sequence). The V gene lost 0 bases and the J gene lost 3 bases, with 4 bases spanning the gap. The CDR3 DNA is TGTGCCTGGAGTGTCTCTACAGATACGCAGTATTTT. Protein: CAWSVSTDTQYF. The complete variable domain, with remaining parts taken from reference TRBV30 and TRBJ2-3, reads SQTIHQWPATLVQPVGSPLSLECTVEGTSNPNLYWYRQAAGRGLQLLFYSVGIGQISSEVPQNLSASRPQDRQFILSSKKLLLSDSGFYLCAWSVSTDTQYFGPGTRLTVL.

The CDR3 reads CASIRGTRETQYF. The CDR3 DNA reads as TGCGCCAGCATCAGGGGGACGCGAGAGACCCAGTACTTC. The rearrangement uses TRBV23-1 and TRBJ2-5; TRBD1 aligns across 7 bases. TRBV23-1 is recorded as an ORF, its role being uncertain. This CDR3 spans 13 amino acids. The J segment lost 4 bases and the V segment lost 7 bases, leaving 6 bases of the junction unmatched.

V gene TRBV7-2 combines with J gene TRBJ1-1; D might be TRBD1 (6 bases). Between the trimmed V and J ends, which lost 5 bases and 5 bases, there was a span of 21 bases. The CDR3 sequence is 16 residues long. From germline, CDR1 is SGHTA and CDR2 FQGNSA. The CDR3 protein is CASSVRTVRGGTEAFF. The CDR3 nucleotides are TGTGCCAGCAGCGTCCGGACAGTCCGCGGGGGGACTGAAGCTTTCTTT.

This chain uses TRBV5-1 with TRBJ2-2; 7 bases are a match to TRBD1. The CDR3 extends over 15 amino acids. The germline V gene encodes CDR1 SGHRS and CDR2 YFSETQ. Losses at the gene ends were 4 bases for V and 1 base for J; bases not matched to a gene: 4. The CDR3 here is CASSERTGNTGELFF. The CDR3 nucleotides are TGCGCCAGCAGCGAGAGGACAGGGAACACCGGGGAGCTGTTTTTT.

The gene calls are TRBV5-1 and TRBJ2-5, with 12 bases identical to TRBD2. The V gene end was trimmed by 3 bases and the J gene end by 5 bases; junction bases not matched to a gene: 5. Germline CDR1 is SGHRS and CDR2 is YFSETQ. The CDR3 is made up of 15 amino acids. CDR3 coding DNA: TGCGCCAGCAGCTCTCTAGCGGGAGGGAGGGAGACCCAGTACTTC. Amino acid sequence: CASSSLAGGRETQYF.

This clone was found a few times. This chain connects TRBV9 to TRBJ2-3, with 12 bases fitting TRBD2. The ends lost 0 bases at V and 4 bases at J; junction bases unmatched: 6. The CDR3 is 17 amino acids. CDR1 and CDR2 from the germline V gene are SGDLS and YYNGEE. Written as DNA, the CDR3 is TGTGCCAGCAGCGTAGGGATACTAGCGGGAGGCGCAGATACGCAGTATTTT. Its translation: CASSVGILAGGADTQYF.